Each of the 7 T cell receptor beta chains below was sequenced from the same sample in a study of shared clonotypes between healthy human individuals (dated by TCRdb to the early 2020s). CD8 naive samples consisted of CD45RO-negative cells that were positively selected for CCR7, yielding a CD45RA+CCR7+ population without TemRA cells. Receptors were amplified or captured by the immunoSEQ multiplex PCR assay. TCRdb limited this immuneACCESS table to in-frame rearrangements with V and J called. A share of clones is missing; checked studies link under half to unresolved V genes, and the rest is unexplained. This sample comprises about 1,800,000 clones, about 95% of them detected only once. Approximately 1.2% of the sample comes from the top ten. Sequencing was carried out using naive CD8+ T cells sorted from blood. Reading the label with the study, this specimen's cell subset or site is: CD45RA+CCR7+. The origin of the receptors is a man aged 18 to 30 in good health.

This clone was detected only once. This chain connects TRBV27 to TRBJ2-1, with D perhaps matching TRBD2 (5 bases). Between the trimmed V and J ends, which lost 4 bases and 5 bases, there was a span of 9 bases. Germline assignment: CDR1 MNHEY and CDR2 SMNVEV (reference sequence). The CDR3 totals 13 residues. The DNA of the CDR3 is TGTGCCAGCAGTTCGGGAAGTAACAATGAGCAGTTCTTC. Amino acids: CASSSGSNNEQFF.

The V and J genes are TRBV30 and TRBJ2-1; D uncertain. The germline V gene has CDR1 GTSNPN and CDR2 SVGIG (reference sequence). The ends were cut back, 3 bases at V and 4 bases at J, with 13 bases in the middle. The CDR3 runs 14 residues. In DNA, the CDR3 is TGTGCCTGGAGGCCGATGGTACAGTACAATGAGCAGTTCTTC. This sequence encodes CAWRPMVQYNEQFF.

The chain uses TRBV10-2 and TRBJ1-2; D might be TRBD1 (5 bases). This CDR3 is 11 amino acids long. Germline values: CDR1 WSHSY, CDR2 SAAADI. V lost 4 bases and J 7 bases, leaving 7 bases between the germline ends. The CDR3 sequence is CASSGGGGYTF. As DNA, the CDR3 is TGCGCCAGCAGTGGGGGGGGTGGCTACACCTTC.

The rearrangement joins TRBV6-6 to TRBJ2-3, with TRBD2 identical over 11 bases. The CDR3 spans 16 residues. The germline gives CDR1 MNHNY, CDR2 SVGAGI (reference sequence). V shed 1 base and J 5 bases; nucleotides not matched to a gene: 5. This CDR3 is CASSYLLAGVEDTQYF. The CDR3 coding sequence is TGTGCCAGCAGTTACTTACTAGCGGGGGTCGAAGATACGCAGTATTTT.

The CDR3 DNA reads TGTGCCAGCAGCCAGGGACAGGGGGTAGATGAGCAGTACTTC. The encoded protein is CASSQGQGVDEQYF. This rearrangement joins TRBV5-5 to TRBJ2-7; 11 positions match TRBD1. The V gene end was trimmed by 4 bases and the J gene end by 7 bases; junction bases not matched to a gene: 7. CDR1 SGHKS and CDR2 YYEKEE come from the germline V gene (reference sequence). The CDR3 is 14 amino acids. Complete variable domain (other parts from reference TRBV5-5 and TRBJ2-7): DAGVTQSPTHLIKTRGQQVTLRCSPISGHKSVSWYQQVLGQGPQFIFQYYEKEERGRGNFPDRFSARQFPNYSSELNVNALLLGDSALYLCASSQGQGVDEQYFGPGTRLTVT.

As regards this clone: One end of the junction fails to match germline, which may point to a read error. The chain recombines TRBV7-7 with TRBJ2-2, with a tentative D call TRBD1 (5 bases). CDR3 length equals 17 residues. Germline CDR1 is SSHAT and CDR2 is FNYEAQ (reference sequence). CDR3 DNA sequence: TGTGCTAGCAGCTTAAGAGAAGAACAGGTGAACACCGGGGAGCTGTTTTTT. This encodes CASSLREEQVNTGELFF.

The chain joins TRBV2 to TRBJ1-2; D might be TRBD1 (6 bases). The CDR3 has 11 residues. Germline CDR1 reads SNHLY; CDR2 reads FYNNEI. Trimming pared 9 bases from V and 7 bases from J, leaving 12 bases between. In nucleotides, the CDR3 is TGTGCCAGACTACAGGGTTTTGGCTACACCTTC. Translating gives CARLQGFGYTF.